This TCR beta chain was profiled in a study of graft-versus-host responses after intestinal transplantation. The overall study: Anti-thymocyte globulin induction was given to all recipients, followed by tacrolimus and steroids for around three years.

Study observations and caveats: Allografts of patients with graft-donor T cell macrochimerism showed high graft-versus-host to host-versus-graft clone ratios. Early post-transplant HvG declines showed an association with peak circulating GvH clone levels.

Sequenced by immunoSEQ multiplex PCR; TCRdb stores in-frame clones only, minus some. Of 78,000 or so clones in the sample, around 87% were seen once. This CDR3 has 12 residues. The V segment lost 5 bases and the J segment 6 bases; nucleotides outside the gene matches: 3. In germline, CDR1 is MNHNS, CDR2 SASEGT. Remarks on this clone: The antigen is undetermined.

V usage is TRBV6-1 and J usage is TRBJ1-2, with TRBD1 matching over 7 bases. The sequencing here drew on unstimulated CD8+ T cells sorted from spleen or lymph node cells, taken before transplant. The sequence came from a human donor who was the organ donor for an intestinal transplant. The CDR3 sequence: CASSQGGDGYTF. Here the CDR3 DNA reads TGTGCCAGCAGTCAAGGGGGCGATGGCTACACCTTC.